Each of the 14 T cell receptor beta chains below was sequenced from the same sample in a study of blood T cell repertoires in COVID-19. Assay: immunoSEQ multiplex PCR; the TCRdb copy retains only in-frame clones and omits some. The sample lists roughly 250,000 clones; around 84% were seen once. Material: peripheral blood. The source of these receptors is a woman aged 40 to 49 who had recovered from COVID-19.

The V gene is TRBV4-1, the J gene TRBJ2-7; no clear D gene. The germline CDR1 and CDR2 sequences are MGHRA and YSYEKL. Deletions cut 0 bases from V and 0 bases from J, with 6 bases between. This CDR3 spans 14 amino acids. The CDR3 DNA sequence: TGCGCCAGCAGCCAAGATCTAAGCTCCTACGAGCAGTACTTC. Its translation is CASSQDLSSYEQYF.

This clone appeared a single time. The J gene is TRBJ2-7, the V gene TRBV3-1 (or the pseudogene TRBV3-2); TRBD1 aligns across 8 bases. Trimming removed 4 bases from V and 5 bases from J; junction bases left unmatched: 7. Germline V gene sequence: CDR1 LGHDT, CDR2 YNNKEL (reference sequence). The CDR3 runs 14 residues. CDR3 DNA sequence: TGTGCCAGCAGCCGGACAGGGAGAATTAACGAGCAGTACTTC. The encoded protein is CASSRTGRINEQYF.

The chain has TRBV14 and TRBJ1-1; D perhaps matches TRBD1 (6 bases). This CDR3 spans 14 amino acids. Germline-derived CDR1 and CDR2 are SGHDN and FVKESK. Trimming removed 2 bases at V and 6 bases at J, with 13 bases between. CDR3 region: CASSQRYRAAEAFF. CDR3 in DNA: TGTGCCAGCAGCCAACGTTACAGGGCCGCTGAAGCTTTCTTT.

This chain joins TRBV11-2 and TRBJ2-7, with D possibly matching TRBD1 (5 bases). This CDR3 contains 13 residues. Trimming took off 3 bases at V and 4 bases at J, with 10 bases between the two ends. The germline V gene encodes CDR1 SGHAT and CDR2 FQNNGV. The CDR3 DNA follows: TGTGCCAGCAGCTTCCAGGGTGGGTACGAGCAGTACTTC. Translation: CASSFQGGYEQYF.

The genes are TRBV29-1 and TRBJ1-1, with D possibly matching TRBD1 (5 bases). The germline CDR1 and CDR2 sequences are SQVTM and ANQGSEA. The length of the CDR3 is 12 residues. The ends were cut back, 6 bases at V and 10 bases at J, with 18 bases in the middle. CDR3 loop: CSVGPGVFGAFF. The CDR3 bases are TGCAGCGTGGGGCCTGGTGTGTTTGGAGCTTTCTTT.

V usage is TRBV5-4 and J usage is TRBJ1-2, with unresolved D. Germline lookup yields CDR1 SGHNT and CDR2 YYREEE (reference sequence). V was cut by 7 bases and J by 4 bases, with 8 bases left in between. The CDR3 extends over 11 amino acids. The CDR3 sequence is CASASVYGYTF. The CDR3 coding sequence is TGTGCCAGCGCGTCGGTCTATGGCTACACCTTC. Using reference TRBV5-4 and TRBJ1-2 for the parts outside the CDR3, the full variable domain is ETGVTQSPTHLIKTRGQQVTLRCSSQSGHNTVSWYQQALGQGPQFIFQYYREEENGRGNFPPRFSGLQFPNYSSELNVNALELDDSALYLCASASVYGYTFGSGTRLTVV.

The CDR3 spells CAIRVTSGGYEQYF. The CDR3 region has the DNA TGTGCCATCAGGGTGACTAGCGGGGGGTACGAGCAGTACTTC. The chain is built from TRBV10-3 and TRBJ2-7; 13 bases are a match to TRBD2. This CDR3 region has 14 residues. The ends lost 6 bases at V and 4 bases at J; junction bases unmatched: 3. From germline, CDR1 is ENHRY and CDR2 SYGVKD.

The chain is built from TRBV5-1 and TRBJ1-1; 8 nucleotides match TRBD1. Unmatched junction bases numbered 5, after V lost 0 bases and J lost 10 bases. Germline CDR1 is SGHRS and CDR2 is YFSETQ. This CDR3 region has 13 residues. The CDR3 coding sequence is TGCGCCAGCAGCTTGGACGACAGGGGAAGAGCTTTCTTT. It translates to CASSLDDRGRAFF.

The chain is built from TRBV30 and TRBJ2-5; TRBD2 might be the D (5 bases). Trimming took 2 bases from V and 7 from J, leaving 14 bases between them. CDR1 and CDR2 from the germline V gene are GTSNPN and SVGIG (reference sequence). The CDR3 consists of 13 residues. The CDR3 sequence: CAWSSDRRGTQYF. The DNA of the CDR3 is TGTGCCTGGAGTTCCGACCGCCGGGGGACCCAGTACTTC.

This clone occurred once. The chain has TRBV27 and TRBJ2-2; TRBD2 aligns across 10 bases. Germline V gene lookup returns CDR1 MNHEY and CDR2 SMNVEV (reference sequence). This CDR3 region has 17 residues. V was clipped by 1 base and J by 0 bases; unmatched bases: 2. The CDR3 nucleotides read TGTGCCAGCAGTTTATTTAGCGGGGGGTCGAACACCGGGGAGCTGTTTTTT. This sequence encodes CASSLFSGGSNTGELFF.

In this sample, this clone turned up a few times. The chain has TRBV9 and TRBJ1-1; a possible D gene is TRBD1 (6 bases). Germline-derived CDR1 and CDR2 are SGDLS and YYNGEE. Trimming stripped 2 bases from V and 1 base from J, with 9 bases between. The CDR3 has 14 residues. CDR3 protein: CASSVTGSNTEAFF. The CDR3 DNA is TGTGCCAGCAGCGTGACAGGATCGAACACTGAAGCTTTCTTT.

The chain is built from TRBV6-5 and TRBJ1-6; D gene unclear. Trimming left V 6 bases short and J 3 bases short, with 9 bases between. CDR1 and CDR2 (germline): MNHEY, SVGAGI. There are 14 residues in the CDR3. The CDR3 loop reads CASRLAGYNSPLHF. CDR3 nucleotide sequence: TGTGCCAGCAGGCTGGCGGGCTATAATTCACCCCTCCACTTT.

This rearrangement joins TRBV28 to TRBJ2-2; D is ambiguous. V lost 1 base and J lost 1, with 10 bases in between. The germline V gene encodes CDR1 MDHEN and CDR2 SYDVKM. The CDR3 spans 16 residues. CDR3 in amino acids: CASSLSHGKNTGELFF. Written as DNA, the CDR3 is TGTGCCAGCAGTTTATCCCATGGCAAGAACACCGGGGAGCTGTTTTTT.

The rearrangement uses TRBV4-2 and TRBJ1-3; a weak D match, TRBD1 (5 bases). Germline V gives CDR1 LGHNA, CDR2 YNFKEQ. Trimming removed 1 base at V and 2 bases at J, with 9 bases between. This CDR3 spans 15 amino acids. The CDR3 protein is CASSQVTGAGNTIYF. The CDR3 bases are TGTGCCAGCAGCCAAGTGACGGGGGCTGGAAACACCATATATTTT.